This T cell receptor beta chain was captured in a study of shared clonotypes between healthy human individuals. Study conclusions and caveats: Clonotypes not shared had lower generation probabilities than those common to all four donors.

Naive CD8 populations comprised CD45RO-negative cells positively selected for CCR7, excluding terminally differentiated effector memory CD45RA+ cells. Comments on this clone: Its antigen is still unknown.

The ends lost 3 bases at V and 6 bases at J; junction bases unmatched: 4. CDR3 length: 14 residues. Germline assignment: CDR1 MDHEN and CDR2 SYDVKM. The run depth of the assay was deep. Once extracted for a subset, genomic DNA was divided evenly among several immunoSEQ plates. Repertoires were generated with immunoSEQ multiplex PCR, while TCRdb's copy carries only in-frame clones and drops some. The sample includes about 1,900,000 clones, about 95% of them seen just once. The rearrangement links TRBV28 to TRBJ2-7; TRBD2 matches 11 bases. The clonotype originates from a man aged 18-30 years in good health. Sequenced input: naive CD8+ T cells sorted from blood. The CDR3 protein is CASSFTLAGGEQYF. DNA of the CDR3: TGTGCCAGCAGTTTCACTCTAGCGGGGGGCGAGCAGTACTTC. Together with reference TRBV28 and TRBJ2-7, the CDR3 gives the full variable domain: DVKVTQSSRYLVKRTGEKVFLECVQDMDHENMFWYRQDPGLGLRLIYFSYDVKMKEKGDIPEGYSVSREKKERFSLILESASTNQTSMYLCASSFTLAGGEQYFGPGTRLTVT.